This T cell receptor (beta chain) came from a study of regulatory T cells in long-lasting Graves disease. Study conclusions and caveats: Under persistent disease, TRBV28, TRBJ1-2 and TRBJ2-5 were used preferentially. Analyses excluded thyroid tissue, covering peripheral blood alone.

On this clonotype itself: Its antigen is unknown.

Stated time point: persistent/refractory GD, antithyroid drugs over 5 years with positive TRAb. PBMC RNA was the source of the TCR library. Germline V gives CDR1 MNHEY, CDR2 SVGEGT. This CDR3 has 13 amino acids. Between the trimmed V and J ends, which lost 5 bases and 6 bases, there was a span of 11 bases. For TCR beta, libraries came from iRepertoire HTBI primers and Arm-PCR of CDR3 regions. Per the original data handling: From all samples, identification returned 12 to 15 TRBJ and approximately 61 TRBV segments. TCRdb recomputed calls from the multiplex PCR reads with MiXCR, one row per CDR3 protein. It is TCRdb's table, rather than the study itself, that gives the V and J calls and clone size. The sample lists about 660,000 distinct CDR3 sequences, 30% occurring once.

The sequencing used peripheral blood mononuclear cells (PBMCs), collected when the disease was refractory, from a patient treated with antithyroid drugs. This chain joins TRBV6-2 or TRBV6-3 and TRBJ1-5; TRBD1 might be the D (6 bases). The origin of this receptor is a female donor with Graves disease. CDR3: CASSDPTGQPQHF. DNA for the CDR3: TGTGCCAGCAGTGACCCGACAGGTCAGCCCCAGCATTTT.